This is a list of T cell receptor beta chains from one sample in a study of blood T cell repertoires in COVID-19. The table came from immunoSEQ multiplex PCR; TCRdb's copy has only in-frame clones and leaves some out. The sample lists approximately 400,000 clones; around 88% were seen once. Specimen: peripheral blood. All receptors derive from a woman aged 45 to 65 with COVID-19, enrolled during active disease. The CDR3 runs from the conserved cysteine through the conserved F or W. Fields, in order: V gene, J gene, D gene, clone size, CDR3 protein, CDR3 DNA. D genes are given only for firm matches. Clone size appears in some rows only: once, few, many, or a class for an expanded clone.

TRBV2,TRBJ1-1,-,-,CASSGWEGAFF,TGTGCCAGCAGTGGGTGGGAGGGAGCTTTCTTT
TRBV2,TRBJ1-2,-,-,CASSGRNLYGYTF,TGTGCCAGCAGTGGCAGGAACCTCTATGGCTACACCTTC
TRBV5-4,TRBJ1-6,TRBD1,-,CASSASATGGSPLHF,TGTGCCAGCAGCGCCTCCGCGACAGGGGGTTCACCCCTCCACTTT
TRBV18,TRBJ1-4,-,-,CASSPTGPNEKLFF,TGTGCCAGCTCACCGACAGGACCTAATGAAAAACTGTTTTTT
TRBV2,TRBJ1-2,TRBD1,-,CASSEDRGLGGYTF,TGTGCCAGCAGTGAGGACAGGGGCCTAGGTGGCTACACCTTC
TRBV7-9,TRBJ2-3,-,-,CASSSSTDTQYF,TGTGCCAGCAGCTCTAGCACAGATACGCAGTATTTT
TRBV15,TRBJ1-5,-,-,CATSRGAGQPQHF,TGTGCCACCAGCAGAGGGGCTGGACAGCCCCAGCATTTT
TRBV4-2,TRBJ1-2,-,-,CASSQELGRAYGYTF,TGTGCCAGCAGCCAAGAGCTTGGCAGGGCCTATGGCTACACCTTC
TRBV15,TRBJ2-7,-,-,CATSDQGSYEQYF,TGTGCCACCAGCGATCAGGGTTCCTACGAGCAGTACTTC
TRBV9,TRBJ1-4,TRBD1,-,CASSAGQGIEKLFF,TGTGCCAGCAGCGCGGGACAGGGGATTGAAAAACTGTTTTTT
TRBV3-1/TRBV3-2,TRBJ2-7,-,-,CASSPWDTAYEQYF,TGTGCCAGCAGCCCCTGGGACACCGCCTACGAGCAGTACTTC
TRBV10-3,TRBJ1-2,TRBD1,-,CAISGQGAVVYGYTF,TGTGCCATCAGCGGACAGGGGGCTGTAGTCTATGGCTACACCTTC
TRBV7-9,TRBJ2-7,TRBD2,-,CASSLGGLAGVEYEQYF,TGTGCCAGCAGCTTAGGCGGACTAGCGGGGGTAGAGTACGAGCAGTACTTC
TRBV24-1,TRBJ1-1,-,once,CATSTTGTGEAFF,TGTGCCACCAGTACTACAGGGACCGGCGAAGCTTTCTTT
TRBV3-1/TRBV3-2,TRBJ2-1,TRBD2,-,CASSPGLAVDEQFF,TGTGCCAGCAGCCCGGGACTAGCGGTCGATGAGCAGTTCTTC
TRBV30,TRBJ1-6,-,-,CAWSRGQSNSPLHF,TGTGCCTGGAGTAGAGGACAGTCTAATTCACCCCTCCACTTT
TRBV27,TRBJ1-4,-,once,CASSLRGRELFF,TGTGCCAGCAGTTTAAGGGGCAGAGAACTGTTTTTT
TRBV24-1,TRBJ1-2,TRBD1,-,CATSDRTGSYGYTF,TGTGCCACCAGTGATAGGACAGGGAGCTACGGCTACACCTTC
TRBV4-1,TRBJ1-1,TRBD1,-,CASSQDNRQGLMNTEAFF,TGCGCCAGCAGCCAAGATAACCGACAGGGGTTAATGAACACTGAAGCTTTCTTT
TRBV12-3/TRBV12-4,TRBJ1-1,-,-,CASSFRSRFDAFF,TGTGCCAGCAGTTTTAGGTCGAGGTTTGACGCTTTCTTT
TRBV5-1,TRBJ1-1,TRBD1,-,CASRSDRANTEAFF,TGCGCCAGCAGGAGCGACAGGGCTAACACTGAAGCTTTCTTT
TRBV11-2,TRBJ2-7,-,-,CASSFDSPSYEQYF,TGTGCCAGCAGCTTTGACAGCCCCTCCTACGAGCAGTACTTC
TRBV7-3,TRBJ1-1,-,-,CASSLVGLAEAFF,TGTGCCAGCAGCTTAGTCGGGTTGGCAGAAGCTTTCTTT
TRBV10-1,TRBJ1-4,-,-,CASSGPRDEKLFF,TGCGCCAGCAGTGGACCGAGGGATGAAAAACTGTTTTTT
TRBV29-1,TRBJ1-5,TRBD1,-,CSVGQGVNQPQHF,TGCAGCGTTGGACAGGGAGTTAATCAGCCCCAGCATTTT
TRBV30,TRBJ1-1,-,-,CAEKKNTEAFF,TGTGCCGAGAAGAAGAACACTGAAGCTTTCTTT
TRBV29-1,TRBJ1-2,TRBD1,-,CSVVTGGDGYTF,TGCAGCGTTGTTACAGGGGGTGATGGCTACACCTTC
TRBV10-3,TRBJ1-6,TRBD1,-,CAIRGTGTSFDSPLHF,TGTGCCATCAGGGGGACAGGGACAAGCTTTGATTCACCCCTCCACTTT
TRBV11-2,TRBJ1-1,TRBD1,-,CASSLRGTGEAFF,TGTGCCAGCAGCTTAAGGGGGACAGGAGAAGCTTTCTTT
TRBV23-1,TRBJ2-5,TRBD1,-,CASSQSATGDPQETQYF,TGCGCCAGCAGTCAATCCGCGACAGGGGATCCGCAAGAGACCCAGTACTTC
TRBV6-5,TRBJ1-2,-,-,CASSYSRSRPGGYTF,TGTGCCAGCAGTTACTCTCGCAGCCGACCCGGGGGCTACACCTTC
TRBV7-2,TRBJ2-1,-,-,CASSFRGGSSYNEQFF,TGTGCCAGCAGCTTTAGGGGGGGGAGCTCCTACAATGAGCAGTTCTTC
TRBV3-1/TRBV3-2,TRBJ1-2,-,-,CASSQDLTGILYGYTF,TGTGCCAGCAGCCAAGATTTAACAGGGATCCTCTATGGCTACACCTTC
TRBV5-4,TRBJ2-3,-,-,CASSLGGRPTDTQYF,TGTGCCAGCAGCTTGGGGGGGCGCCCCACAGATACGCAGTATTTT
TRBV2,TRBJ2-3,TRBD2,-,CASSASLTSGATQHIPDTQYF,TGTGCCAGCAGTGCTAGTTTAACTAGCGGGGCGACTCAACACATTCCGGATACGCAGTATTTT
TRBV12-3/TRBV12-4,TRBJ1-6,-,-,CASSQRSPLHF,TGTGCCAGCAGCCAGCGTTCACCCCTCCACTTT
TRBV18,TRBJ1-6,TRBD1,-,CASSPPTGVNSPLHF,TGTGCCAGCTCACCACCGACAGGGGTGAATTCACCCCTCCACTTT
TRBV5-5,TRBJ1-4,TRBD1,-,CASSPWTGSLNEKLFF,TGTGCCAGCAGCCCCTGGACAGGGTCCCTTAATGAAAAACTGTTTTTT
TRBV19,TRBJ2-7,-,-,CASSFGRGNSFYEQYF,TGTGCCAGTAGTTTCGGGAGAGGGAACAGCTTCTACGAGCAGTACTTC
TRBV6-5,TRBJ2-7,-,-,CASSFSGAQPEQYF,TGTGCCAGCAGTTTCTCAGGGGCCCAACCCGAGCAGTACTTC
TRBV27,TRBJ1-5,TRBD1,-,CASRQGAKYQPQHF,TGTGCCAGCCGACAGGGGGCCAAATATCAGCCCCAGCATTTT
TRBV7-6,TRBJ2-2,-,-,CASSLEGAGELFF,TGTGCCAGCAGCTTAGAAGGGGCCGGGGAGCTGTTTTTT
TRBV2,TRBJ2-6,-,-,CASTPSGANVLTF,TGTGCCAGCACCCCATCTGGGGCCAACGTCCTGACTTTC
TRBV2,TRBJ2-7,-,-,CASRPTGGPYEQYF,TGTGCCAGCAGGCCTACGGGGGGCCCCTACGAGCAGTACTTC
TRBV24-1,TRBJ2-3,-,-,CATSATGGGTQYF,TGTGCCACCAGTGCGACGGGTGGGGGCACGCAGTATTTT